Listed here are 2 T cell receptor beta chains from one sample, sequenced in a study of shared clonotypes between healthy human individuals. The repertoire was sequenced with immunoSEQ multiplex PCR; TCRdb's copy has only in-frame clones and lacks some. Of a few million clones in the sample, approximately 94% were seen once. The sequenced material came from naive CD4+ T cells sorted from blood. The subset denotes: CD45RA+ positively selected. Receptor source: a man younger than 35 in good health.

The chain has TRBV13 and TRBJ2-3; 11 nucleotides align to TRBD2. Germline V CDR1 and CDR2: PRHDT, FYEKMQ (reference sequence). Trimming at V came to 4 bases and at J to 6 bases, leaving 6 bases not matched to a gene. This CDR3 is built from 15 residues. The CDR3 DNA reads as TGTGCCAGCAGCTCGACTAGCGGGGTGGGGGATACGCAGTATTTT. This encodes CASSSTSGVGDTQYF. Variable domain in full (rest from reference TRBV13 and TRBJ2-3): AAGVIQSPRHLIKEKRETATLKCYPIPRHDTVYWYQQGPGQDPQFLISFYEKMQSDKGSIPDRFSAQQFSDYHSELNMSSLELGDSALYFCASSSTSGVGDTQYFGPGTRLTVL.

This clone was recorded only once. The chain combines TRBV15 with TRBJ2-6; D not resolved. The germline gives CDR1 LNHNV, CDR2 YYDKDF (reference sequence). Deletions cut 6 bases from V and 6 bases from J, with 9 bases between. The CDR3 spans 13 residues. The CDR3 DNA is TGTGCCACCAGAGCCTTCTCGGCCAACGTCCTGACTTTC. It translates to CATRAFSANVLTF.